In its sample, the clone carrying this T cell receptor beta chain was seen a few times. The antigen is undetermined. The data were obtained in a study of a mutant IDH1 vaccine in newly diagnosed glioma. Study-wide context: Vaccination was launched 4-6 weeks after radiotherapy alone, or with temozolomide cycles. Treated patients had a mean age of around 40 years and a sex split that was approximately 62% male and 37.5% female. Study findings and constraints: Changes in the top peripheral T cell clonotypes seemingly had no bearing on pseudoprogression. Vaccine-induced responses were seen in approximately 93% of patients, spanning several MHC alleles.

In germline, CDR1 is SGHNT, CDR2 YYREEE (reference sequence). The CDR3 covers 16 residues. After removal of 4 bases from V and 5 bases from J, the junction contained 13 bases not matched to a gene. Time point reported: week 11, during vaccination. All doses held 300 ug of mutant IDH1 20-mer peptide, with topical imiquimod. This table comes from immunoSEQ multiplex PCR, and its TCRdb copy is limited to in-frame clones, with some not included. The sample records tens of thousands of clones, 79% being singletons. J is TRBJ1-2 and V is TRBV5-4, with 8 nucleotides matching TRBD1. The receptor was isolated from a man aged 40-55 years with glioma. Material: PBMCs, obtained from a glioma patient whose treatment included an IDH1 peptide vaccine. The CDR3 coding sequence is TGTGCCAGCAGCGGGGAGGTTCAGGGGGCGCGGTATGGCTACACCTTC. Protein: CASSGEVQGARYGYTF.